Given below is one T cell receptor beta chain in context. The antigen is not known. Semi-nested PCR with Nested Universal Primer A followed constant-region reverse priming of full-length variable regions. In TCRdb, the 5' RACE reads were re-called with MiXCR into one record per CDR3 protein. The profile shows tens of thousands of distinct CDR3 sequences, about 29% of them singletons. The germline V gene has CDR1 MGHRA and CDR2 YSYEKL. This CDR3 region has 14 residues. Trimming removed 6 bases at V and 4 bases at J, with 16 bases between. Overall study results and limits: In terms of TCR gene usage, tumor memory CD4+ T cells clustered together with blood and lymph node memory CD4+ cells, as well as with lymph node naive CD4+ cells. Larger-cohort validation covered only one TCR beta V-J rearrangement.

Memory CD4+ cells were defined as CD4+CD45RO+CD25-. This sequence originates from a female donor with breast cancer. The material sequenced was memory CD4+ T cells sorted from a lymph node. The sample's subset: memory CD4+ T cells, CD4+CD45RO+CD25-. The chain has TRBV4-1 and TRBJ2-7; no clear D gene. In DNA, the CDR3 is TGCGCCAGCAGGTCGGGTGAAGGTTCTTACGAGCAGTACTTC. Its protein is CASRSGEGSYEQYF.